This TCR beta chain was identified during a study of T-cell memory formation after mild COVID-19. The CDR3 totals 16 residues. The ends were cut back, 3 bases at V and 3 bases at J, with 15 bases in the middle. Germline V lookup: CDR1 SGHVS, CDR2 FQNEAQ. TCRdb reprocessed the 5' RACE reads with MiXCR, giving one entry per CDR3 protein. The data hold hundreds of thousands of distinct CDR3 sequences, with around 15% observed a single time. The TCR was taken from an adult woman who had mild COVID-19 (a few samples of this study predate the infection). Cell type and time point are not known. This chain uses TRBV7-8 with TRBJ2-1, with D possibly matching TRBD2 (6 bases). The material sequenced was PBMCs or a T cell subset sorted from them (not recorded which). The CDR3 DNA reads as TGTGCCAGCAGCTTTATTGCGGGGAAGCTCTACAATGAGCAGTTCTTC. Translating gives CASSFIAGKLYNEQFF.